The 17 T cell receptor beta chains below all came from one sample that was sequenced in a study of T-cell memory formation after mild COVID-19. In TCRdb, the 5' RACE reads were re-called with MiXCR into one record per CDR3 protein. The data show around 300,000 distinct CDR3 sequences, around 15% seen once. Sample: PBMCs or a T cell subset sorted from them (not recorded which). The receptors come from a young man who had mild COVID-19 (a few samples of this study predate the infection). Cell type and time point are not known.

CDR3 nucleotide sequence: TGTGCCAGCAACCTACTCTATCAGCCCCAGCATTTT. It is translated as CASNLLYQPQHF. The chain uses TRBV6-2 or TRBV6-3 and TRBJ1-5; no firm D call. The CDR3 spans 12 residues. Trimming took off 7 bases at V and 5 bases at J, with 9 bases between the two ends. CDR1 and CDR2 (germline): MNHEY, SVGEGT.

The chain carries TRBV6-5 and TRBJ1-1; D not certain. Trimming left V 4 bases short and J 2 bases short, with 8 bases between. From germline, CDR1 is MNHEY and CDR2 SVGAGI. The CDR3 consists of 13 residues. The CDR3, as DNA: TGTGCCAGCAGTTCCGCCGCTAACACTGAAGCTTTCTTT. It translates to CASSSAANTEAFF.

The chain combines TRBV5-1 with TRBJ2-5, with 8 bases that match TRBD1. The V gene's germline CDR1 is SGHRS and CDR2 YFSETQ. CDR3 length: 16 residues. The ends lost 4 bases at V and 5 bases at J; junction bases unmatched: 13. The CDR3 spells CASSGQGASSGETQYF. The CDR3 DNA is TGCGCCAGCAGCGGTCAGGGGGCGTCGTCCGGGGAGACCCAGTACTTC.

This clonotype was counted ten times or more. The rearrangement links TRBV7-2 to TRBJ2-1, with 10 bases lining up with TRBD2. CDR3 length equals 16 residues. Losses at the gene ends were 6 bases for V and 0 bases for J; bases not matched to a gene: 5. Looked up from germline, CDR1 is SGHTA and CDR2 is FQGNSA. DNA for the CDR3: TGTGCCAGCAGGCGAGCGGGGGGGAGCTCCTACAATGAGCAGTTCTTC. It specifies CASRRAGGSSYNEQFF.

The chain combines TRBV7-9 with TRBJ1-2; 7 bases match TRBD1. The germline V gene encodes CDR1 SEHNR and CDR2 FQNEAQ (reference sequence). The CDR3 is 15 amino acids. Trimming removed 5 bases from V and 8 bases from J; junction bases left unmatched: 14. Written as DNA, the CDR3 is TGTGCCAGCAGCCCCTCTCTATCCCTGACAGGGGGCTACACCTTC. It is translated as CASSPSLSLTGGYTF.

The J gene is TRBJ2-1, the V gene TRBV3-1; D remains ambiguous. V dropped 0 bases and J dropped 8 bases, with 11 bases sitting between them. This CDR3 comprises 14 residues. CDR1 and CDR2 from the germline V gene are LGHDT and YNNKEL (reference sequence). The CDR3 sequence: CASSQDPRSYEQFF. DNA of the CDR3: TGTGCCAGCAGCCAAGACCCCCGTAGTTATGAGCAGTTCTTC.

This chain uses TRBV6-5 with TRBJ1-2; 7 bases match TRBD1. Unmatched junction bases numbered 6, after V lost 0 bases and J lost 5 bases. In germline, CDR1 is MNHEY, CDR2 SVGAGI. The CDR3 covers 15 residues. DNA for the CDR3: TGTGCCAGCAGTTACTCCACAGGGGTAGGGTATGGCTACACCTTC. Encoded protein: CASSYSTGVGYGYTF.

V is TRBV12-3 or TRBV12-4 and J is TRBJ2-2; 11 bases are a match to TRBD2. CDR3 length equals 15 residues. Trimming took 6 bases from V and 3 from J; bases not matched to a gene: 3. The CDR3 DNA follows: TGTGCCAGCAGACCGACTAGCGGGGACACCGGGGAGCTGTTTTTT. Translating gives CASRPTSGDTGELFF.

The chain is built from TRBV18 and TRBJ1-2, with unresolved D. There are 14 residues in the CDR3. The germline gives CDR1 KGHSH, CDR2 LQKENI. The germline V and J ends were trimmed by 1 base and 4 bases, with 10 bases remaining between them. DNA for the CDR3: TGTGCCAGCTCACCACTTACGCGGTCCTATGGCTACACCTTC. It encodes CASSPLTRSYGYTF.

The chain couples TRBV6-5 to TRBJ2-3; D ambiguous. Germline V CDR1 and CDR2: MNHEY, SVGAGI. This CDR3 has 15 amino acids. Trimming cost V 5 bases and J 2 bases, with 14 bases left between them. This chain's CDR3 is CASSPRWANTDTQYF. Here the CDR3 DNA reads TGTGCCAGCAGTCCACGCTGGGCCAACACAGATACGCAGTATTTT.

This clonotype has more than one count but fewer than ten. The J gene is TRBJ1-5, the V gene TRBV6-5; no definite D call. The CDR3 contains 12 residues. The germline gives CDR1 MNHEY, CDR2 SVGAGI. The V and J ends lost 6 bases and 3 bases respectively, with 6 bases between them. Written as DNA, the CDR3 is TGTGCCAGCAGCCACCCCAATCAGCCCCAGCATTTT. This sequence encodes CASSHPNQPQHF.

The chain combines TRBV7-8 with TRBJ1-2; no clear D gene. Trimming shortened V by 5 bases and J by 4 bases, and 14 bases separated the two germline ends. Germline values: CDR1 SGHVS, CDR2 FQNEAQ. The CDR3 runs 14 residues. The chain's CDR3 is CASSPSAGLYGYTF. The CDR3 coding sequence is TGTGCCAGCAGCCCCTCGGCAGGCCTCTATGGCTACACCTTC.

The rearrangement links TRBV7-9 to TRBJ2-1; 9 nucleotides agree with TRBD1. V lost 10 bases to trimming and J lost 0 bases; unmatched junction nucleotides: 16. The germline CDR1 and CDR2 sequences are SEHNR and FQNEAQ (reference sequence). This CDR3 spans 18 amino acids. The CDR3 spells CATRHGQGRFGSYNEQFF. The CDR3 nucleotides are TGTGCCACCCGCCATGGACAGGGGAGGTTCGGCTCCTACAATGAGCAGTTCTTC.

The chain carries TRBV7-2 and TRBJ2-1; D is undetermined. With 3 bases removed from V and 6 bases from J, the gap between germline ends came to 15 bases. Germline V gene lookup returns CDR1 SGHTA and CDR2 FQGNSA. The CDR3 contains 15 residues. CDR3 region: CASSLFPRGPNEQFF. The CDR3 DNA is TGTGCCAGCAGCTTGTTCCCCCGAGGTCCCAATGAGCAGTTCTTC.

This clonotype was counted a few times. V and J are TRBV9 and TRBJ2-3, with no clear D. The CDR3 has 14 amino acids. V was cut by 4 bases and J by 2 bases, with 11 bases left in between. Germline V gene lookup returns CDR1 SGDLS and CDR2 YYNGEE. The CDR3 region is CASSSRHPTDTQYF. For the CDR3, the DNA is TGTGCCAGCAGCTCCCGACACCCCACAGATACGCAGTATTTT.

This clonotype showed up just a few times. This chain joins TRBV24-1 and TRBJ2-5, with a tentative D call TRBD2 (5 bases). Germline CDR1 is KGHDR and CDR2 is SFDVKD. The CDR3 totals 16 residues. The V end lost 3 bases, the J end lost 7 bases, and 20 bases lay between the germline ends. The chain's CDR3 is CATSDPTTAGVGTQYF. For the CDR3, the DNA is TGTGCCACCAGTGATCCGACGACTGCCGGGGTGGGGACCCAGTACTTC.

The chain is built from TRBV4-2 and TRBJ2-5, with 8 nucleotides matching TRBD1. After removal of 1 base from V and 3 bases from J, the junction contained 16 bases not matched to a gene. CDR1 is LGHNA, CDR2 YNFKEQ, per germline. This CDR3 has 19 amino acids. CDR3 region: CASSQGYQGAFLDEETQYF. CDR3 bases: TGTGCCAGCAGCCAAGGGTACCAGGGGGCTTTTCTTGATGAAGAGACCCAGTACTTC.